Listed below are T cell receptor beta chains from one sample, sequenced in a study of blood T cell repertoires in COVID-19. Repertoires were generated with immunoSEQ multiplex PCR, while TCRdb's copy carries only in-frame clones and drops some. Found here are hundreds of thousands of clones, around 88% of them singletons; the top ten hold 1.2% to 1.5%. Material for sequencing was peripheral blood. The receptors stem from an older man with acute or convalescent COVID-19. The CDR3 runs from the conserved cysteine through the conserved F or W. The D gene is left open where the match is weak. Clone size is given for some rows only: seen once, a few or many times, or a class if the clone is expanded.

CDR3aa	CDR3nt	d_gene	v_gene	j_gene	abundance
CASSLDSDNSGYGYTF	TGTGCCAGCAGCTTAGATTCGGACAACTCAGGCTATGGCTACACCTTC	.	TRBV7-8	TRBJ1-2	.
CASSSIHLGTQYF	TGTGCCAGCAGCTCTATACACCTAGGTACGCAGTATTTT	.	TRBV7-3	TRBJ2-3	.
CASSYSVGGLGEQYF	TGTGCCAGCAGTTACTCGGTGGGAGGACTTGGGGAGCAGTACTTC	.	TRBV6-2/TRBV6-3	TRBJ2-7	.
CASSPGGLAGDSNEQFF	TGTGCCAGCAGCCCGGGCGGCCTAGCGGGAGACTCCAATGAGCAGTTCTTC	TRBD2	TRBV5-6	TRBJ2-1	.
CASSSTRSYNEQFF	TGTGCCAGCAGTTCGACTAGGTCCTACAATGAGCAGTTCTTC	.	TRBV28	TRBJ2-1	.
CASSQDRRGGNTDTQYF	TGCGCCAGCAGCCAAGATCGGCGGGGGGGCAACACAGATACGCAGTATTTT	TRBD2	TRBV4-1	TRBJ2-3	.
CASSVGQGGRSTNEKLFF	TGTGCCAGCAGCGTAGGACAGGGGGGCCGTTCGACTAATGAAAAACTGTTTTTT	TRBD1	TRBV9	TRBJ1-4	.
CASSTLDRENIQYF	TGTGCCAGCAGCACCTTGGACAGGGAAAACATTCAGTACTTC	TRBD1	TRBV7-2	TRBJ2-4	.
CASTLDRISYEQYF	TGTGCCAGCACCTTAGACAGGATCTCCTACGAGCAGTACTTC	.	TRBV6-6	TRBJ2-7	.
CASSYRGSKTQYF	TGTGCCAGCAGTTACAGGGGATCGAAGACCCAGTACTTC	.	TRBV6-5	TRBJ2-5	few
CASSPRGPSGNTIYF	TGTGCCAGCAGCCCCCGGGGTCCCTCTGGAAACACCATATATTTT	.	TRBV9	TRBJ1-3	once
CASSLGLAGGPGEQYF	TGTGCCAGCAGCTTGGGACTAGCGGGAGGGCCCGGGGAGCAGTACTTC	TRBD2	TRBV7-3	TRBJ2-7	.
CASSLDPTVYGYTF	TGTGCCAGCAGCTTGGATCCCACTGTGTACGGCTACACCTTC	.	TRBV5-6	TRBJ1-2	.
CASSPGTGGPYEQYF	TGTGCCAGCTCACCCGGGACAGGGGGACCCTACGAGCAGTACTTC	TRBD1	TRBV18	TRBJ2-7	once
CASSLRTGNDGELFF	TGTGCCAGCAGCTTAAGGACAGGGAATGACGGGGAGCTGTTTTTT	TRBD1	TRBV11-3	TRBJ2-2	.
CASSHGLAGGGRETQYF	TGTGCCAGCAGCCATGGACTAGCGGGAGGCGGCAGAGAGACCCAGTACTTC	TRBD2	TRBV7-6	TRBJ2-5	.
CASSLGTGGYTGELFF	TGTGCCAGCAGCTTAGGGACAGGGGGTTACACCGGGGAGCTGTTTTTT	TRBD1	TRBV11-3	TRBJ2-2	.
CASSPAGTGFAFF	TGTGCCAGCTCACCAGCCGGGACAGGGTTTGCTTTCTTT	TRBD1	TRBV18	TRBJ1-1	.
CASSSMNRDRDGTF	TGTGCCAGCAGTTCGATGAATCGGGACAGGGACGGCACCTTC	TRBD1	TRBV6-6	TRBJ1-2	.
CASSYSWGQGNDQPQHF	TGTGCCAGCAGTTACTCCTGGGGACAGGGAAATGATCAGCCCCAGCATTTT	TRBD1	TRBV6-2/TRBV6-3	TRBJ1-5	.
CASSLDKGVGSPLHF	TGCGCCAGCAGCTTGGACAAAGGGGTAGGTTCACCCCTCCACTTT	.	TRBV5-1	TRBJ1-6	.
CASSQRLTGANTGELFF	TGTGCCAGCAGCCAGCGCCTGACGGGGGCGAACACCGGGGAGCTGTTTTTT	.	TRBV7-2	TRBJ2-2	.
CSASRLAGGPRETQYF	TGCAGTGCTAGTCGACTAGCGGGAGGGCCGAGGGAGACCCAGTACTTC	TRBD2	TRBV20-1	TRBJ2-5	.
CASSPEAGDYEQYF	TGCGCCAGCAGCCCCGAGGCGGGGGACTACGAGCAGTACTTC	TRBD2	TRBV5-1	TRBJ2-7	.
CASSPGLAGGTDTQYF	TGTGCCAGCAGCCCGGGACTAGCGGGAGGTACAGATACGCAGTATTTT	TRBD2	TRBV7-2	TRBJ2-3	.
CASSLRESFDGYTF	TGTGCCAGCAGCTTAAGGGAGAGCTTCGATGGCTACACCTTC	.	TRBV7-2	TRBJ1-2	.
CASSQEGVTEAFF	TGTGCCAGCAGCCAGGAGGGTGTGACTGAAGCTTTCTTT	.	TRBV3-1/TRBV3-2	TRBJ1-1	.
CASSLSQVQPQHF	TGTGCCAGCAGTTTAAGTCAGGTTCAGCCCCAGCATTTT	.	TRBV12-3/TRBV12-4	TRBJ1-5	.
CASSPQAPTFAGSSYNEQFF	TGTGCCAGCTCACCACAGGCCCCGACATTCGCTGGGAGCTCCTACAATGAGCAGTTCTTC	.	TRBV18	TRBJ2-1	.
CASSQARTNSPLHF	TGTGCCAGCAGCCAAGCTCGGACAAATTCACCCCTCCACTTT	.	TRBV16	TRBJ1-6	.
CASSQAQGAEAFF	TGTGCCAGCAGCCAAGCACAGGGAGCTGAAGCTTTCTTT	.	TRBV3-1/TRBV3-2	TRBJ1-1	few
CASSWASGTYEQYF	TGTGCCAGCAGCTGGGCTAGCGGGACATACGAGCAGTACTTC	TRBD2	TRBV7-2	TRBJ2-7	.
CASSSPRNEQFF	TGTGCCAGCAGTTCACCCCGGAATGAGCAGTTCTTC	.	TRBV28	TRBJ2-1	few